This T cell receptor (beta chain) was observed in a study of shared clonotypes between healthy human individuals. In germline, CDR1 is MDHEN, CDR2 SYDVKM. The CDR3 runs to 14 residues. Unmatched junction bases numbered 8, after V lost 4 bases and J lost 6 bases. Assay: immunoSEQ multiplex PCR; the TCRdb copy retains only in-frame clones and omits some. The sample gives around 100,000 clones, about 70% of which show up once; 24% is in the top ten. The sequencing input was memory CD8+ T cells sorted from blood. This sample's subset: CD45RO+ cells pooled with CCR7-negative TemRA cells. This rearrangement joins TRBV28 to TRBJ2-7; 8 nucleotides align to TRBD2. The TCR sequence derives from a woman aged 30 to 39 in good health. The CDR3 nucleotides read TGTGCCAGCAGTTCCTGGAGCGGGAGAGGCGAGCAGTACTTC. It specifies CASSSWSGRGEQYF.